This record covers a single TCR beta chain. Per the germline V gene, CDR1 is SGHTS and CDR2 is YDEGEE. The CDR3 consists of 16 residues. Germline trimming cut 4 bases from V and 2 bases from J; bases unmatched to any gene: 6. This record belongs to a study of cytomegalovirus exposure and HLA in healthy donors. Study in general: From HLA-typed donors, an early data release held approximately 85 million unique TCRs.

This PCR relied on a set of 60 Vbeta primers and 13 Jbeta primers. Using immunoSEQ multiplex PCR, the repertoire was profiled, and TCRdb retains in-frame clones only, with some absent. The repertoire holds more than 95,000 clones, 65% to 85% seen once, with under 5% in the top ten. The sequenced sample consisted of PBMCs. The genes are TRBV5-8 and TRBJ2-3; TRBD2 aligns across 11 bases. This clonotype originated in a man aged 18 to 30 in good health and CMV-seropositive. The CDR3 nucleotides read TGTGCCAGCAGCCCAGGGACTAGCGGCACCACAGATACGCAGTATTTT. This gives the protein CASSPGTSGTTDTQYF.